This is a list of T cell receptor beta chains from one sample in a study of beta chain features in type 1 diabetes. Data came from immunoSEQ multiplex PCR; TCRdb stores just in-frame clones and leaves some out. The profile shows 850,000 to 900,000 clones, about a sixth of them singletons. The material sequenced was naive CD4+ T cells from blood. The receptors were sampled from a woman aged 18-29 years in good health. The CDR3 runs from the conserved cysteine through the conserved F or W. The D gene is left open where the match is weak. Size tells how often a clone was seen (once, few, many) or the class of an expanded clone, and some rows leave it out.

clone size: few
D gene: TRBD2
J gene: TRBJ2-1
V gene: TRBV27
CDR3 DNA: TGTGCCAGCAGTGAATCGACTAGCATCTCCTACAATGAGCAGTTCTTC
CDR3 protein: CASSESTSISYNEQFF

clone size: NA
D gene: TRBD1
J gene: TRBJ1-3
V gene: TRBV29-1
CDR3 DNA: TGCAGCGTTGCCTCCGGGACAGGAGGAAACACCATATATTTT
CDR3 protein: CSVASGTGGNTIYF

clone size: few
D gene: TRBD2
J gene: TRBJ2-1
V gene: TRBV6-6
CDR3 DNA: TGTGCCAGCAGTGGCATAGCGGGCAGCTCCTACAATGAGCAGTTCTTC
CDR3 protein: CASSGIAGSSYNEQFF

clone size: few
D gene: NA
J gene: TRBJ1-2
V gene: TRBV4-3
CDR3 DNA: TGCGCCAGCAGCCAAGGGGCGGGCATGACCTATGGCTACACCTTC
CDR3 protein: CASSQGAGMTYGYTF

clone size: few
D gene: TRBD1
J gene: TRBJ2-5
V gene: TRBV5-4
CDR3 DNA: TGTGCCAGCAGCGGGGACAGGTCGACGGAGACCCAGTACTTC
CDR3 protein: CASSGDRSTETQYF

clone size: few
D gene: TRBD2
J gene: TRBJ2-3
V gene: TRBV7-2
CDR3 DNA: TGTGCCAGCAGCCCAATAGGGGCGGGGGGACTCACAGATACGCAGTATTTT
CDR3 protein: CASSPIGAGGLTDTQYF

clone size: NA
D gene: TRBD1
J gene: TRBJ1-5
V gene: TRBV7-8
CDR3 DNA: TGTGCCAGCAGCTTAGACTCAGGGGGTCGGCAGCCCCAGCATTTT
CDR3 protein: CASSLDSGGRQPQHF

clone size: few
D gene: NA
J gene: TRBJ2-3
V gene: TRBV5-1
CDR3 DNA: TGCGCCAGCAGCTTAAATGCGGGAAACACAGATACGCAGTATTTT
CDR3 protein: CASSLNAGNTDTQYF

clone size: NA
D gene: TRBD2
J gene: TRBJ2-5
V gene: TRBV7-2
CDR3 DNA: TGTGCCAGCAGCCTCGGGACTATCCTGACCCAGTACTTC
CDR3 protein: CASSLGTILTQYF

clone size: NA
D gene: NA
J gene: TRBJ2-3
V gene: TRBV7-9
CDR3 DNA: TGTGCCAGCAGCCACGCACCGGACTACACAGATACGCAGTATTTT
CDR3 protein: CASSHAPDYTDTQYF

clone size: NA
D gene: TRBD2
J gene: TRBJ2-3
V gene: TRBV15
CDR3 DNA: TGTGCCACCAGCAGAGGAGGGACTAGTAATACGCAGTATTTT
CDR3 protein: CATSRGGTSNTQYF

clone size: NA
D gene: NA
J gene: TRBJ2-3
V gene: TRBV5-4
CDR3 DNA: TGTGCCAGCAGCTCCGGAAGGGATCCAGGCGCGGATACGCAGTATTTT
CDR3 protein: CASSSGRDPGADTQYF

clone size: NA
D gene: TRBD2
J gene: TRBJ2-1
V gene: TRBV6-5
CDR3 DNA: TGTGCCAGCAGTCGAGCGGGAGTCTCCTACAATGAGCAGTTCTTC
CDR3 protein: CASSRAGVSYNEQFF

clone size: NA
D gene: TRBD2
J gene: TRBJ2-5
V gene: TRBV11-2
CDR3 DNA: TGTGCCAGCAGCCATCGCGGGAGGGCCCTCCTGGCAGAGACCCAGTACTTC
CDR3 protein: CASSHRGRALLAETQYF

clone size: NA
D gene: NA
J gene: TRBJ2-7
V gene: TRBV6-5
CDR3 DNA: TGTGCCAGCAGCCTCAGACTATCCTCGGAGGAGCAGTACTTC
CDR3 protein: CASSLRLSSEEQYF

clone size: NA
D gene: NA
J gene: TRBJ2-5
V gene: TRBV2
CDR3 DNA: TGTGCCAGCAGTGAGACGTTCCTTCGGGAGACCCAGTACTTC
CDR3 protein: CASSETFLRETQYF

clone size: few
D gene: TRBD1
J gene: TRBJ2-6
V gene: TRBV28
CDR3 DNA: TGTGCCAGCAGCCGGGACAGGGGATACTCTGGGGCCAACGTCCTGACTTTC
CDR3 protein: CASSRDRGYSGANVLTF

clone size: NA
D gene: NA
J gene: TRBJ2-7
V gene: TRBV11-2
CDR3 DNA: TGTGCCAGCAGTTCCCCCTCGGCGGGGAGCTACGAGCAGTACTTC
CDR3 protein: CASSSPSAGSYEQYF

clone size: NA
D gene: TRBD2
J gene: TRBJ2-1
V gene: TRBV9
CDR3 DNA: TGTGCCAGCAGCGTAGAGAGCGGGATTAGCGGTGAGCAGTTCTTC
CDR3 protein: CASSVESGISGEQFF

clone size: NA
D gene: TRBD1
J gene: TRBJ2-7
V gene: TRBV5-4
CDR3 DNA: TGTGCCAGCAGCTTGGATACAGGGGCGACCACCTACGAGCAGTACTTC
CDR3 protein: CASSLDTGATTYEQYF

clone size: few
D gene: NA
J gene: TRBJ2-1
V gene: TRBV28
CDR3 DNA: TGTGCCAGCACAGCCACCCCGGGTCAGGATGAGCAGTTCTTC
CDR3 protein: CASTATPGQDEQFF

clone size: many
D gene: NA
J gene: TRBJ2-1
V gene: TRBV7-2
CDR3 DNA: TGTGCCAGCAGCTTAGGTCCGACAGGCAATGAGCAGTTCTTC
CDR3 protein: CASSLGPTGNEQFF

clone size: NA
D gene: TRBD2
J gene: TRBJ2-7
V gene: TRBV2
CDR3 DNA: TGTGCCAGCAGCGCTACTAGCGGGAGCTCCTACGAGCAGTACTTC
CDR3 protein: CASSATSGSSYEQYF

clone size: NA
D gene: TRBD2
J gene: TRBJ2-5
V gene: TRBV7-9
CDR3 DNA: TGTGCCAGCAGCGTCATCAGAGCGGGAGGGCCGTCGGAGACCCAGTACTTC
CDR3 protein: CASSVIRAGGPSETQYF

clone size: NA
D gene: TRBD1
J gene: TRBJ2-7
V gene: TRBV11-1
CDR3 DNA: TGTGCCAGCAGCTCCACCGGGACAGCCACCTACGAGCAGTACTTC
CDR3 protein: CASSSTGTATYEQYF

clone size: NA
D gene: NA
J gene: TRBJ2-4
V gene: TRBV7-2
CDR3 DNA: TGTGCCAGCAGCTTAGTGCCAGCGGCGGACATTCAGTACTTC
CDR3 protein: CASSLVPAADIQYF

clone size: NA
D gene: NA
J gene: TRBJ2-6
V gene: TRBV7-2
CDR3 DNA: TGTGCCAGCAGCCGCGGAGGGACGGGGGCCAACGTCCTGACTTTC
CDR3 protein: CASSRGGTGANVLTF

clone size: few
D gene: TRBD1
J gene: TRBJ2-7
V gene: TRBV7-2
CDR3 DNA: TGTGCCAGCAGCTTAGCGTGGGACAGAGCTTACGAGCAGTACTTC
CDR3 protein: CASSLAWDRAYEQYF

clone size: few
D gene: NA
J gene: TRBJ2-2
V gene: TRBV7-9
CDR3 DNA: TGTGCCAGCAGCAGAGAGAACACCGGGGAGCTGTTTTTT
CDR3 protein: CASSRENTGELFF

clone size: NA
D gene: TRBD2
J gene: TRBJ2-7
V gene: TRBV2
CDR3 DNA: TGTGCCAGCAGTGGACTAGCGGGATTAGACTACGAGCAGTACTTC
CDR3 protein: CASSGLAGLDYEQYF

clone size: few
D gene: NA
J gene: TRBJ1-2
V gene: TRBV6-6
CDR3 DNA: TGTGCCAGCAGGCCCTCAGCGGCTAACTATGGCTACACCTTC
CDR3 protein: CASRPSAANYGYTF

clone size: NA
D gene: NA
J gene: TRBJ1-1
V gene: TRBV6-5
CDR3 DNA: TGTGCCAGCAGGGTTTCGGGCACTGAAGCTTTCTTT
CDR3 protein: CASRVSGTEAFF

clone size: few
D gene: NA
J gene: TRBJ1-1
V gene: TRBV7-9
CDR3 DNA: TGTGCCAGCAGCTTAGCCCGGACCCCGAACACTGAAGCTTTCTTT
CDR3 protein: CASSLARTPNTEAFF

clone size: once
D gene: NA
J gene: TRBJ2-4
V gene: TRBV18
CDR3 DNA: TGTGCCAGCTCACCAGGCGCGGGAACCAAAAACATTCAGTACTTC
CDR3 protein: CASSPGAGTKNIQYF

clone size: few
D gene: TRBD2
J gene: TRBJ2-3
V gene: TRBV7-2
CDR3 DNA: TGTGCCAGCAGCCCGCGTGGTAGCGGGGGTAGCACAGATACGCAGTATTTT
CDR3 protein: CASSPRGSGGSTDTQYF

clone size: few
D gene: NA
J gene: TRBJ2-1
V gene: TRBV19
CDR3 DNA: TGTGCCAGTAGTACCACCTATGAGCAGTTCTTC
CDR3 protein: CASSTTYEQFF

clone size: NA
D gene: NA
J gene: TRBJ1-1
V gene: TRBV5-1
CDR3 DNA: TGCGCCAGCAGCCCTAACGGTGGGGTGAACACTGAAGCTTTCTTT
CDR3 protein: CASSPNGGVNTEAFF

clone size: NA
D gene: NA
J gene: TRBJ1-5
V gene: TRBV4-2
CDR3 DNA: TGTGCCAGCAGCCAAGAGGGTTGGGCAGACTATCAGCCCCAGCATTTT
CDR3 protein: CASSQEGWADYQPQHF

clone size: NA
D gene: TRBD1
J gene: TRBJ2-5
V gene: TRBV15
CDR3 DNA: TGTGCCACCAGCAGAACACAGGGGGTTTGGGAGACCCAGTACTTC
CDR3 protein: CATSRTQGVWETQYF

clone size: few
D gene: NA
J gene: TRBJ1-1
V gene: TRBV28
CDR3 DNA: TGTGCCAGCCACCAGGAGCCCTCTGAAGCTTTCTTT
CDR3 protein: CASHQEPSEAFF

clone size: few
D gene: NA
J gene: TRBJ1-5
V gene: TRBV2
CDR3 DNA: TGTGCCAGCAGCCTTGGGACGGGGAATCAGCCCCAGCATTTT
CDR3 protein: CASSLGTGNQPQHF

clone size: few
D gene: TRBD1
J gene: TRBJ1-1
V gene: TRBV11-2
CDR3 DNA: TGTGCCAGCAGCTTAGTTGGGGCAGGGGGAACTGAAGCTTTCTTT
CDR3 protein: CASSLVGAGGTEAFF

clone size: few
D gene: TRBD1
J gene: TRBJ1-2
V gene: TRBV29-1
CDR3 DNA: TGCAGCGCCACAGGGGGACCGTTTTATGGCTACACCTTC
CDR3 protein: CSATGGPFYGYTF

clone size: NA
D gene: TRBD1
J gene: TRBJ2-1
V gene: TRBV28
CDR3 DNA: TGTGCCAGCAGTTTGCCGGGACAGGGGGTTGGCAATGAGCAGTTCTTC
CDR3 protein: CASSLPGQGVGNEQFF

clone size: few
D gene: TRBD2
J gene: TRBJ2-7
V gene: TRBV28
CDR3 DNA: TGTGCCAGCAGACTAAGCGGGACCTACGAGCAGTACTTC
CDR3 protein: CASRLSGTYEQYF

clone size: NA
D gene: NA
J gene: TRBJ2-2
V gene: TRBV4-3
CDR3 DNA: TGCGCCAGCAGCCAAGTCGGAATGAATACGAACACCGGGGAGCTGTTTTTT
CDR3 protein: CASSQVGMNTNTGELFF

clone size: few
D gene: NA
J gene: TRBJ2-1
V gene: TRBV5-5
CDR3 DNA: TGTGCCAGCAGCGGAGGGACGAACAATGAGCAGTTCTTC
CDR3 protein: CASSGGTNNEQFF

clone size: NA
D gene: TRBD1
J gene: TRBJ2-2
V gene: TRBV4-1
CDR3 DNA: TGCGCCAGCAGCTCAAACAGGGGCCCGGGAACCGGGGAGCTGTTTTTT
CDR3 protein: CASSSNRGPGTGELFF

clone size: few
D gene: TRBD1
J gene: TRBJ2-1
V gene: TRBV14
CDR3 DNA: TGTGCCAGCAGCCAGAGGACTCTACCAGGGGGTTACAATGAGCAGTTCTTC
CDR3 protein: CASSQRTLPGGYNEQFF

clone size: NA
D gene: NA
J gene: TRBJ2-3
V gene: TRBV6-6
CDR3 DNA: TGTGCCAGCAGTGTCCTGGCCGTCACAGATACGCAGTATTTT
CDR3 protein: CASSVLAVTDTQYF

clone size: few
D gene: NA
J gene: TRBJ2-5
V gene: TRBV14
CDR3 DNA: TGTGCCAGCAGCACGCGGCATGGACCGACGCGGACCCAGTACTTC
CDR3 protein: CASSTRHGPTRTQYF

clone size: NA
D gene: TRBD2
J gene: TRBJ2-1
V gene: TRBV25-1
CDR3 DNA: TGTGCCAGCAACCGACTAGCGGACAATGAGCAGTTCTTC
CDR3 protein: CASNRLADNEQFF